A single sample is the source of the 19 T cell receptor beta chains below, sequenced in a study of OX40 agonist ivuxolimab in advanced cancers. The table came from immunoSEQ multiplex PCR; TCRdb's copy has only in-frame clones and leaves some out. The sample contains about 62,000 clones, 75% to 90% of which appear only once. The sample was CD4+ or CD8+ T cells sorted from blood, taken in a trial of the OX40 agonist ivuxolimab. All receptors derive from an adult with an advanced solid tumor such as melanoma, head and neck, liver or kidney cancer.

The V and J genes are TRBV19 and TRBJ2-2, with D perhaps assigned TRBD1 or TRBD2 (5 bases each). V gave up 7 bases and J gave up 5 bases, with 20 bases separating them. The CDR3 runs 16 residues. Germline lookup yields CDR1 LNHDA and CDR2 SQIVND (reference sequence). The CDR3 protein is CASTRDRDHGTGELFF. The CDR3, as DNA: TGTGCCAGTACAAGGGACCGGGACCACGGGACCGGGGAGCTGTTTTTT. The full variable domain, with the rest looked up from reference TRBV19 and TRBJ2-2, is DGGITQSPKYLFRKEGQNVTLSCEQNLNHDAMYWYRQDPGQGLRLIYYSQIVNDFQKGDIAEGYSVSREKKESFPLTVTSAQKNPTAFYLCASTRDRDHGTGELFFGEGSRLTVL.

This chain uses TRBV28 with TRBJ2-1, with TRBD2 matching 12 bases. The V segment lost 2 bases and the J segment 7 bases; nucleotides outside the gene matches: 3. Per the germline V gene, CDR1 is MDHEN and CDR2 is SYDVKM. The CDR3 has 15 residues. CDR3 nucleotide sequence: TGTGCCAGCAGTTTAGGTCTAGCGGGGGGGAATGAGCAGTTCTTC. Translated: CASSLGLAGGNEQFF.

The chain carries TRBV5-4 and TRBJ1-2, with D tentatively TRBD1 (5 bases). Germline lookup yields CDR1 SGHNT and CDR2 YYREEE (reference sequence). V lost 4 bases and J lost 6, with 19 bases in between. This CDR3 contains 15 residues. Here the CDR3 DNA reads TGTGCCAGCAGCCTGAACCCCGGGACCTCGAATGGCTACACCTTC. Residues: CASSLNPGTSNGYTF. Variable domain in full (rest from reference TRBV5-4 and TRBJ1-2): ETGVTQSPTHLIKTRGQQVTLRCSSQSGHNTVSWYQQALGQGPQFIFQYYREEENGRGNFPPRFSGLQFPNYSSELNVNALELDDSALYLCASSLNPGTSNGYTFGSGTRLTVV.

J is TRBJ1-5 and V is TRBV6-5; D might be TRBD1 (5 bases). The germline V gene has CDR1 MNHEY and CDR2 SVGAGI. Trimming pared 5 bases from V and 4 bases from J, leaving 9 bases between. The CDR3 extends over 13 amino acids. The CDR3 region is CASSQQENQPQHF. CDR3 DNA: TGTGCCAGCAGTCAACAGGAAAATCAGCCCCAGCATTTT.

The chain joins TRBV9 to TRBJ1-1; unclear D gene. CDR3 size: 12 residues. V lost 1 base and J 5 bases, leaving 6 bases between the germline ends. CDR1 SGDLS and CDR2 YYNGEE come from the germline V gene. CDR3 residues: CASSVSGTEAFF. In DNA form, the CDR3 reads TGTGCCAGCAGCGTATCCGGGACTGAAGCTTTCTTT.

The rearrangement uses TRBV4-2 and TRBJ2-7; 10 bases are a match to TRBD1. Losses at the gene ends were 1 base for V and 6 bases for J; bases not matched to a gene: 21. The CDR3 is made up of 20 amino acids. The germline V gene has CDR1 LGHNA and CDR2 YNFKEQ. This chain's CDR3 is CASSQGRSSRDRGPTGEQYF. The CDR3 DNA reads TGTGCCAGCAGCCAAGGCCGTTCCAGTCGTGACAGGGGGCCTACGGGCGAGCAGTACTTC.

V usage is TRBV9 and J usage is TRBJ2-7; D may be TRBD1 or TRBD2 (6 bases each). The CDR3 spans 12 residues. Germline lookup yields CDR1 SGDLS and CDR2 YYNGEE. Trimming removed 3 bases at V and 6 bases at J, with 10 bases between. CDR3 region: CASSGEGGEQYF. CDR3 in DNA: TGTGCCAGCAGCGGCGAGGGGGGCGAGCAGTACTTC.

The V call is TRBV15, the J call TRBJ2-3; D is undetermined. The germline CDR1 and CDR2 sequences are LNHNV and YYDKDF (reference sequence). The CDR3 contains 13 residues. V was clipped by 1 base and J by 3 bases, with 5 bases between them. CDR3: CATSRVRTDTQYF. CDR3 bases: TGTGCCACCAGCAGAGTTAGGACAGATACGCAGTATTTT.

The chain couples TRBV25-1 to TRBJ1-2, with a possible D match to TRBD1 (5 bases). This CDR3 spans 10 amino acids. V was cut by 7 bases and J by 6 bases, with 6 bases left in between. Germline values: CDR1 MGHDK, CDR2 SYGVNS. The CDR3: CASMGDGYTF. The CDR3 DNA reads TGTGCCAGCATGGGGGATGGCTACACCTTC.

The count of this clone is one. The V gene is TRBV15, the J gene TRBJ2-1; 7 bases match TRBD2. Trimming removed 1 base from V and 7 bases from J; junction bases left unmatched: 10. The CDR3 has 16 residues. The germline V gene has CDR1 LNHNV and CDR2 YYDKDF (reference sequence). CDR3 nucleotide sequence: TGTGCCACCAGCAGAGCCCGGAGGAGTAGCGGGAATGAGCAGTTCTTC. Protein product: CATSRARRSSGNEQFF. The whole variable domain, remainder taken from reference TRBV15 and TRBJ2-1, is DAMVIQNPRYQVTQFGKPVTLSCSQTLNHNVMYWYQQKSSQAPKLLFHYYDKDFNNEADTPDNFQSRRPNTSFCFLDIRSPGLGDTAMYLCATSRARRSSGNEQFFGPGTRLTVL.

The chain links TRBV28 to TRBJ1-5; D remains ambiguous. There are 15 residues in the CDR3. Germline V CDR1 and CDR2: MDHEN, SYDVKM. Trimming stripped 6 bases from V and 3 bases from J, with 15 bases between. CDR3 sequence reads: CASSSSAKINQPQHF. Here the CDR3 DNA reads TGTGCCAGCAGCTCCTCGGCGAAGATCAATCAGCCCCAGCATTTT.

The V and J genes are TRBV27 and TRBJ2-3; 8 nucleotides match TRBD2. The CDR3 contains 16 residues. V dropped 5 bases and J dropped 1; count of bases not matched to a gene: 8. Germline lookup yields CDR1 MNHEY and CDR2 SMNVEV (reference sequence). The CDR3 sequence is CASSTRLAGRTDTQYF. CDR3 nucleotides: TGTGCCAGCAGTACCCGGTTAGCGGGGCGCACAGATACGCAGTATTTT.

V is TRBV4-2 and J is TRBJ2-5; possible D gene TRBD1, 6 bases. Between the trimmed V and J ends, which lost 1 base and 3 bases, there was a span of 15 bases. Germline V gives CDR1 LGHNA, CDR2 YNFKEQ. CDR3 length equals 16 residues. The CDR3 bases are TGTGCCAGCAGCCAAGGCCGTGGGGGCCGGGAAGAGACCCAGTACTTC. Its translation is CASSQGRGGREETQYF.

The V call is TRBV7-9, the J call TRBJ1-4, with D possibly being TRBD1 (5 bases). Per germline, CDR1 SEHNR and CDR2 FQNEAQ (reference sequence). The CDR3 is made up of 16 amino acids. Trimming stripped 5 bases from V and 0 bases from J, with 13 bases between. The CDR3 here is CASSRTPTTTNEKLFF. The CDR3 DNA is TGTGCCAGCAGCCGGACACCTACAACAACTAATGAAAAACTGTTTTTT.

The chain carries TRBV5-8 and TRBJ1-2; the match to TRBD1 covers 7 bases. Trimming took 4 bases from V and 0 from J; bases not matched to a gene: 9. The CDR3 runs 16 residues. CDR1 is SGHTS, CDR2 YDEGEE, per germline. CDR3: CASSQAYGTANYGYTF. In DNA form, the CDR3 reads TGTGCCAGCAGCCAGGCTTACGGGACAGCTAACTATGGCTACACCTTC. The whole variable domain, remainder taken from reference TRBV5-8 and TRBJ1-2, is EAGVTQSPTHLIKTRGQQATLRCSPISGHTSVYWYQQALGLGLQFLLWYDEGEERNRGNFPPRFSGRQFPNYSSELNVNALELEDSALYLCASSQAYGTANYGYTFGSGTRLTVV.

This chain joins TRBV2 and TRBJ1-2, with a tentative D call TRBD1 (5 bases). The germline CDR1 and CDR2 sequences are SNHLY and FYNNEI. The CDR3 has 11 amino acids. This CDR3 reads CAGGGELGYTF. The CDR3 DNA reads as TGTGCGGGGGGAGGGGAGCTTGGCTACACCTTC. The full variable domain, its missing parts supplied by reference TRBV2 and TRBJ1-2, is EPEVTQTPSHQVTQMGQEVILRCVPISNHLYFYWYRQILGQKVEFLVSFYNNEISEKSEIFDDQFSVERPDGSNFTLKIRSTKLEDSAMYFCAGGGELGYTFGSGTRLTVV.

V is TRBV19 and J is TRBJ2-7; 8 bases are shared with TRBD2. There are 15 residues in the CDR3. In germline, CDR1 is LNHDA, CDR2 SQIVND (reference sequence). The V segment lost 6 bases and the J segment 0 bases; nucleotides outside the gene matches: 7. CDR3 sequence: CASRSVAGSSYEQYF. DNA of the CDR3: TGTGCCAGTAGATCGGTAGCGGGGAGCTCCTACGAGCAGTACTTC.

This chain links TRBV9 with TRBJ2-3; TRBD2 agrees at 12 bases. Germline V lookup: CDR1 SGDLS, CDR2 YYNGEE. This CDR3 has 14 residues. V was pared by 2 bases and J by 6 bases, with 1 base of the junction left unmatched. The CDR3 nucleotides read TGTGCCAGCAGCGTCACTAGCGGGGGGGATACGCAGTATTTT. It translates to CASSVTSGGDTQYF.

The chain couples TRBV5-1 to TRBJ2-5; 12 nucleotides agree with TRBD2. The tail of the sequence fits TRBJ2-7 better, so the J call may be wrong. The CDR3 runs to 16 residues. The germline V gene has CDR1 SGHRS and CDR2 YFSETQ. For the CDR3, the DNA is TGCGCCAGCAGCTCTAAAGGACTAGCGGGGCCCTACGAGCAGTACTTC. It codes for CASSSKGLAGPYEQYF.